Below, 22 T cell receptor beta chains from the same sample are listed, as sequenced in a study of shared clonotypes between healthy human individuals. Produced via immunoSEQ multiplex PCR; TCRdb's table is partial and in-frame only. Here the sample spans millions of clones, 93% being singletons. Sequences were obtained from naive CD4+ T cells from PBMCs. Subset specified: CD45RA+ positively selected. The source is a man aged 18 to 29 in good health. Some clones in this sample may be carry-over from other donors' samples.

As regards this clone: Other DNA sequences in the same sample also yield this CDR3. The gene calls are TRBV28 and TRBJ1-5; 11 positions agree with TRBD1. V was clipped by 4 bases and J by 6 bases; unmatched bases: 2. Germline CDR1 and CDR2: MDHEN and SYDVKM. The CDR3 consists of 14 residues. This chain's CDR3 is CASSSGQGGQPQHF. The CDR3 nucleotides read TGTGCCAGCAGTTCGGGACAGGGGGGTCAGCCCCAGCATTTT.

This clone has only one observation. V gene TRBV11-3 combines with J gene TRBJ2-1, with 14 bases lining up with TRBD2. After removal of 5 bases from V and 8 bases from J, the junction contained 8 bases not matched to a gene. CDR3 length: 16 amino acids. Germline CDR1 is SGHNT and CDR2 is YENEEA. CDR3 DNA sequence: TGTGCCAGCAGCACTGGACTAGCGGGAGGTGTGGATGAGCAGTTCTTC. Translated: CASSTGLAGGVDEQFF.

J is TRBJ2-7 and V is TRBV5-1, with D uncertain. Trimming left V 0 bases short and J 0 bases short, with 13 bases between. The CDR3 is made up of 16 amino acids. In germline, CDR1 is SGHRS, CDR2 YFSETQ. Here the CDR3 reads CASSLAMNVSSYEQYF. The CDR3 nucleotides are TGCGCCAGCAGCTTGGCAATGAATGTGAGCTCCTACGAGCAGTACTTC.

This chain joins TRBV5-1 and TRBJ1-5; D gene ambiguous. The germline CDR1 and CDR2 sequences are SGHRS and YFSETQ. The CDR3 has 15 residues. V was trimmed by 3 bases and J by 2 bases, leaving 12 bases between them. Written as DNA, the CDR3 is TGCGCCAGCAGCTACGGCCCTCAGGGCAATCAGCCCCAGCATTTT. It codes for CASSYGPQGNQPQHF.

The sample holds one count of this clone. As DNA, the CDR3 is TGTGCCAGTAGTATAACGGCCTCGGGCTACGAGCAGTACTTC. Translated: CASSITASGYEQYF. This chain joins TRBV19 and TRBJ2-7; D unclear. Germline V gene data show CDR1 as LNHDA and CDR2 as SQIVND (reference sequence). CDR3 length: 14 amino acids. Trimming shortened V by 2 bases and J by 3 bases, and 11 bases separated the two germline ends.

This clone was found once. The chain carries TRBV10-3 and TRBJ2-1; TRBD1 or TRBD2 may be the D gene (5 bases each). The V gene's germline CDR1 is ENHRY and CDR2 SYGVKD. The ends were cut back, 3 bases at V and 6 bases at J, with 15 bases in the middle. The CDR3 has 15 amino acids. The CDR3 DNA is TGTGCCATCAGTGACCCCCGGGATAGGGGCAATGAGCAGTTCTTC. It translates to CAISDPRDRGNEQFF.

This chain connects TRBV18 to TRBJ1-2; TRBD1 matches 9 bases. The CDR3 loop spans 15 amino acids. Germline V gene sequence: CDR1 KGHSH, CDR2 LQKENI. The V segment lost 3 bases and the J segment 6 bases; nucleotides outside the gene matches: 8. The CDR3 reads CASSPLGQGSDGYTF. For the CDR3, the DNA is TGTGCCAGCTCACCTCTGGGACAGGGTTCAGATGGCTACACCTTC.

This clone was observed a single time. The chain carries TRBV7-9 and TRBJ2-1, with 7 bases that match TRBD2. V gave up 3 bases and J gave up 8 bases; unmatched junction bases: 7. This CDR3 region has 14 residues. Germline V gives CDR1 SEHNR, CDR2 FQNEAQ (reference sequence). CDR3 sequence reads: CASSFSLGGDEQFF. The CDR3 nucleotides read TGTGCCAGCAGCTTCTCCCTTGGGGGGGATGAGCAGTTCTTC.

The chain links TRBV11-1 to TRBJ2-5; the match to TRBD1 covers 7 bases. Germline assignment: CDR1 SGHAT and CDR2 FQDESV (reference sequence). CDR3 length: 15 amino acids. J was trimmed by 5 bases and V by 2 bases; bases with no gene match: 8. The CDR3 spells CASSLRATGEETQYF. The CDR3 coding sequence is TGTGCCAGCAGCTTACGGGCAACAGGGGAGGAGACCCAGTACTTC.

The rearrangement uses TRBV4-3 and TRBJ2-5, with 8 bases that match TRBD1. The CDR3 is 16 amino acids. V shed 0 bases and J 4 bases; nucleotides not matched to a gene: 7. The V gene's germline CDR1 is LGHNA and CDR2 YSLEER. The CDR3 here is CASSQDGTGRAETQYF. CDR3 coding DNA: TGCGCCAGCAGCCAAGATGGGACAGGCCGTGCAGAGACCCAGTACTTC.

This chain uses TRBV2 with TRBJ2-1; D may match TRBD1 or TRBD2 (5 bases each). Germline V gene sequence: CDR1 SNHLY, CDR2 FYNNEI. The ends were cut back, 6 bases at V and 0 bases at J, with 12 bases in the middle. CDR3 length equals 15 residues. CDR3 in DNA: TGTGCCAGCAGCCTCATGGGACCCTCCTACAATGAGCAGTTCTTC. Its protein is CASSLMGPSYNEQFF.

The J gene is TRBJ1-5, the V gene TRBV5-1, with D perhaps TRBD1 (6 bases). The CDR3 extends over 15 amino acids. Per the germline V gene, CDR1 is SGHRS and CDR2 is YFSETQ. Trimming removed 4 bases from V and 0 bases from J, with 11 bases in between. The CDR3: CASSEGQLSNQPQHF. The DNA for the CDR3 is TGCGCCAGCAGCGAAGGACAGCTTAGCAATCAGCCCCAGCATTTT. Variable domain in full (rest from reference TRBV5-1 and TRBJ1-5): KAGVTQTPRYLIKTRGQQVTLSCSPISGHRSVSWYQQTPGQGLQFLFEYFSETQRNKGNFPGRFSGRQFSNSRSEMNVSTLELGDSALYLCASSEGQLSNQPQHFGDGTRLSIL.

The gene calls are TRBV4-2 and TRBJ2-1; 11 bases match TRBD2. With V trimmed by 4 bases and J by 4 bases, 9 bases remained unmatched. CDR3 length: 17 amino acids. Germline CDR1 and CDR2: LGHNA and YNFKEQ. The CDR3: CASSPRGTSGAYNEQFF. CDR3 in DNA: TGTGCCAGCAGCCCCAGGGGGACTAGCGGTGCATACAATGAGCAGTTCTTC.

This rearrangement joins TRBV30 to TRBJ1-3, with D tentatively TRBD1 (5 bases). Germline lookup yields CDR1 GTSNPN and CDR2 SVGIG (reference sequence). V was cut by 8 bases and J by 1 base, with 12 bases left in between. The CDR3 has 13 residues. CDR3 residues: CAGTQASGNTIYF. The CDR3 DNA reads as TGTGCCGGAACACAGGCTTCTGGAAACACCATATATTTT.

The chain links TRBV9 to TRBJ1-2; weak D call: TRBD1 (6 bases). The germline gives CDR1 SGDLS, CDR2 YYNGEE. The CDR3 length is 14 residues. Trimming stripped 0 bases from V and 4 bases from J, with 10 bases between. CDR3 sequence: CASSVVGQTYGYTF. The CDR3 DNA sequence: TGTGCCAGCAGCGTAGTTGGACAGACCTATGGCTACACCTTC.

The genes are TRBV4-3 and TRBJ2-5; D gene uncertain. Germline CDR1 reads LGHNA; CDR2 reads YSLEER. The CDR3 length is 15 residues. V was trimmed by 1 base and J by 0 bases, leaving 9 bases between them. The CDR3 region is CASSQGASYQETQYF. CDR3 coding DNA: TGCGCCAGCAGCCAAGGGGCTTCTTACCAAGAGACCCAGTACTTC.

The chain links TRBV10-3 to TRBJ2-3; 9 bases map to TRBD2. Per the germline V gene, CDR1 is ENHRY and CDR2 is SYGVKD. This CDR3 is built from 16 residues. J lost 3 bases, V lost 2 bases, and 6 bases had no gene match. CDR3 residues: CAISERGSGRTDTQYF. DNA for the CDR3: TGTGCCATCAGTGAGAGGGGTAGCGGGAGAACAGATACGCAGTATTTT.

The rearrangement uses TRBV27 and TRBJ2-7, with TRBD2 as a possible D gene (5 bases). V was pared by 5 bases and J by 8 bases, with 25 bases between. The length of the CDR3 is 16 residues. CDR1 and CDR2 from the germline V gene are MNHEY and SMNVEV (reference sequence). The CDR3 is CASSQRVRAEPTKQYF. As DNA, the CDR3 is TGTGCCAGCAGTCAGAGAGTGAGGGCAGAGCCTACGAAGCAGTACTTC.

This clone was observed a few times. The chain is built from TRBV4-1 and TRBJ1-1, with TRBD1 identical over 7 bases. Germline V CDR1 and CDR2: MGHRA, YSYEKL. This CDR3 comprises 15 residues. The V segment lost 2 bases and the J segment 11 bases; nucleotides outside the gene matches: 14. CDR3 sequence reads: CASSQPLTGRKVAFF. The CDR3 nucleotides are TGCGCCAGCAGCCAACCCTTGACAGGGAGGAAGGTGGCTTTCTTT.

This clone was observed a single time. V gene TRBV29-1 combines with J gene TRBJ1-4; tentative D call: TRBD1 (5 bases). Trimming shortened V by 7 bases and J by 6 bases, and 6 bases separated the two germline ends. The CDR3 totals 10 residues. Per germline, CDR1 SQVTM and CDR2 ANQGSEA. The CDR3, as DNA: TGCAGCGGGGGGGATGAAAAACTGTTTTTT. Residues: CSGGDEKLFF.

This clone was recorded only once. CDR3 nucleotides: TGTGCCAGCAGTGACAGGGGAAGTCAGCCCCAGCATTTT. Amino acids: CASSDRGSQPQHF. The chain recombines TRBV2 with TRBJ1-5, with D perhaps TRBD1 (6 bases). Trimming removed 3 bases at V and 6 bases at J, with 9 bases between. This CDR3 region has 13 residues. The germline gives CDR1 SNHLY, CDR2 FYNNEI.

This clone was counted between two and nine times. The V gene is TRBV7-3, the J gene TRBJ1-1; 8 positions match TRBD1. The J segment lost 11 bases and the V segment lost 5 bases, leaving 13 bases of the junction unmatched. Looked up from germline, CDR1 is SGHTA and CDR2 is FQGTGA. The CDR3 is made up of 14 amino acids. In DNA, the CDR3 is TGTGCCAGCAGCCCCGACCCGGGACAGGTACCTGCTTTCTTT. This sequence encodes CASSPDPGQVPAFF.